This T cell receptor beta chain was identified in a study of human T cells and chemical hapten exposure. Overall study context: In the roughly 25-week study, patients were dosed weekly with diphenylcyclopropenone on the scalp throughout. Patches that contained 0.01% DPC were applied to the upper back and read at 6 days. Across samples, TCR yields varied, mostly owing to small differences in pooled library volumes.

The time point was: pre-sensitization, week 0. Treatment meaning: therapeutic diphenylcyclopropenone sensitization with weekly scalp DPC. Blood was drawn before each patch test was applied. TCRdb used MiXCR to reprocess the RACE reads, holding one entry per CDR3 protein. The repertoire has about 120,000 distinct CDR3 sequences, 13% of them found once; the top ten carry 2.5% to 3.5%. Germline V gene sequence: CDR1 LGHNA, CDR2 YNFKEQ. CDR3 length: 15 residues. Unmatched junction bases numbered 6, after V lost 3 bases and J lost 5 bases. The sample in question was whole blood, obtained in connection with sensitization to the hapten diphenylcyclopropenone (DPC). The clonotype was recovered from a woman aged 18-30 years with alopecia areata. Some clones in this sample may be carry-over from other donors' samples. The V gene is TRBV4-2, the J gene TRBJ2-1; 8 nucleotides line up with TRBD1. CDR3 nucleotide sequence: TGTGCCAGCAGCCACTCCGGGACAGGTGACAATGAGCAGTTCTTC. Protein: CASSHSGTGDNEQFF.